This T cell receptor beta chain was captured in a study of shared clonotypes between healthy human individuals. Broader study findings: Shared clonotypes: roughly 4.5% naive CD4, 3.5% to 4% naive CD8, about 2.4% memory CD4, over 0.3% memory CD8.

With CCR7-negative CD45RA+ TemRA cells, CD45RO+ cells were combined in CD8 memory. Some clones are missing from TCRdb's copy, which holds only in-frame ones; the method was immunoSEQ multiplex PCR. The table records 400,000 or so clones, about 96% of them present only once. As concerns this clone: Its antigen is undetermined.

CDR1 MDHEN and CDR2 SYDVKM come from the germline V gene. V was trimmed by 3 bases and J by 3 bases, leaving 12 bases between them. The length of the CDR3 is 14 residues. Source material: memory CD8+ T cells sorted from blood. Subset denoted: CD45RO+ cells pooled with CCR7-negative TemRA cells. The TCR originated in a man younger than 45 in good health. The J gene is TRBJ2-7, the V gene TRBV28, with D unclear. The CDR3, as DNA: TGTGCCAGCAGTTTGGGCCTCACCCGCTACGAGCAGTACTTC. Protein sequence: CASSLGLTRYEQYF.